Listed below are T cell receptor beta chains from one sample, sequenced in a study of T cell responses to AZD1222 COVID-19 vaccine. The repertoire was sequenced with immunoSEQ multiplex PCR; TCRdb's copy has only in-frame clones and lacks some. The sample yields roughly 200,000 clones, over 80% seen once. The source material was peripheral blood, sampled 28 days after the second dose of the MenACWY control vaccine. The receptor set was obtained from an adult who received the MenACWY meningococcal vaccine as a control. CDR3s include the opening cysteine and the closing phenylalanine or tryptophan. D genes are given only for firm matches.

>TRBJ1-2|TRBV14|NA
CASSQDMAGNYGYTF
TGTGCCAGCAGCCAAGATATGGCAGGGAACTATGGCTACACCTTC
>TRBJ1-2|TRBV7-3|NA
CASSPKLQSYGYTF
TGTGCCAGCAGCCCGAAGTTACAGAGCTATGGCTACACCTTC
>TRBJ1-6|TRBV28|NA
CASNGPNSPLHF
TGTGCCAGCAATGGCCCGAATTCACCCCTCCACTTT
>TRBJ2-1|TRBV6-5|TRBD2
CASSYSRRGGNEQFF
TGTGCCAGCAGTTACTCGAGACGGGGGGGGAATGAGCAGTTCTTC
>TRBJ2-2|TRBV18|TRBD2
CASSPLTSGGAQPAGELFF
TGTGCCAGCTCACCACTGACTAGCGGGGGGGCCCAACCGGCCGGGGAGCTGTTTTTT
>TRBJ1-2|TRBV2|TRBD1
CASTEDRGLNGYTF
TGTGCCAGCACCGAAGACAGGGGGCTTAATGGCTACACCTTC
>TRBJ2-7|TRBV25-1|NA
CASSTYYEQYF
TGTGCCAGCAGTACCTACTACGAGCAGTACTTC
>TRBJ1-1|TRBV3-1/TRBV3-2|NA
CASSQVEMRTEAFF
TGTGCCAGCAGCCAAGTGGAGATGCGCACTGAAGCTTTCTTT
>TRBJ1-2|TRBV6-1|NA
CASSEWGGYGYTF
TGTGCCAGCAGTGAGTGGGGGGGCTATGGCTACACCTTC
>TRBJ1-2|TRBV7-2|NA
CASSLGTSYGYTF
TGTGCCAGCAGCTTAGGGACCTCCTATGGCTACACCTTC
>TRBJ1-2|TRBV7-6|TRBD1
CASSSQGAGGYTF
TGTGCCAGCAGCTCGCAGGGGGCAGGTGGCTACACCTTC
>TRBJ2-4|TRBV11-2|NA
CASSSSPETGKNIQYF
TGTGCCAGCAGCTCGTCCCCAGAGACAGGAAAAAACATTCAGTACTTC